Listed below are T cell receptor beta chains from one sample, sequenced in a study of cytomegalovirus exposure and HLA in healthy donors. The data were produced by immunoSEQ multiplex PCR, yet TCRdb's version contains in-frame clones alone and is incomplete. The repertoire includes 150,000 to 200,000 clones, 79% of them detected once, and about 1.6% sits in the top ten. The sequenced material came from PBMCs. These receptors originate from a woman between 50 and 59 years old in good health and CMV-seronegative. Each CDR3 is given without its conserved first and last residue.

J gene | CDR3 length | V gene | CDR3 protein
TRBJ2-1 | 11 | TRBV7-2 | ASSLVASHEQF
TRBJ2-2 | 12 | TRBV27 | ASRSGGYTGELF
TRBJ2-7 | 14 | TRBV5-3 | ARSCPGTGGIYEQY
TRBJ2-1 | 16 | TRBV4-3 | ASSQDTVPGGPRNEQF
TRBJ1-1 | 12 | TRBV7-8 | ASSIRTGGADAF
TRBJ1-2 | 13 | TRBV7-9 | ASTYQGQANYGYT
TRBJ2-3 | 10 | TRBV6-1 | ASSESGYSQY
TRBJ2-1 | 14 | TRBV11-1 | ASSPSSASSYNEQF
TRBJ1-5 | 13 | TRBV19 | ASSIWGGKPQPQH
TRBJ1-5 | 13 | TRBV18 | ASSPDSISNQPQH
TRBJ2-1 | 13 | TRBV4-3 | ASSQDRTSYNEQF
TRBJ1-2 | 12 | TRBV5-6 | ASTRVGGIGGYT
TRBJ2-7 | 9 | TRBV2 | ASTLLREQY
TRBJ1-1 | 11 | TRBV2 | ASRTGGVLSAF
TRBJ1-1 | 14 | TRBV6-6 | ASRDRGLGVNTEAF
TRBJ1-2 | 9 | TRBV6-1 | ASSQGYGYT
TRBJ2-7 | 13 | TRBV7-2 | ASSVLAGGPYEQY
TRBJ2-7 | 13 | TRBV7-9 | ASSLARQSSYEQY
TRBJ2-5 | 14 | TRBV19 | ASSSQGLTVRETQY
TRBJ2-5 | 15 | TRBV15 | ATSREATSGGRETQY
TRBJ2-5 | 12 | TRBV15 | ATRTDFGVREQY
TRBJ1-1 | 12 | TRBV19 | ATLSRGQVTEAF
TRBJ2-7 | 14 | TRBV5-1 | ASSLALASGWNEQY
TRBJ1-3 | 15 | TRBV4-2 | ASSQDLSGKQGNTIY
TRBJ2-6 | 16 | TRBV9 | ASSAGAGGPTGANVLT
TRBJ2-3 | 13 | TRBV6-5 | ASRRGQLTGDTQY